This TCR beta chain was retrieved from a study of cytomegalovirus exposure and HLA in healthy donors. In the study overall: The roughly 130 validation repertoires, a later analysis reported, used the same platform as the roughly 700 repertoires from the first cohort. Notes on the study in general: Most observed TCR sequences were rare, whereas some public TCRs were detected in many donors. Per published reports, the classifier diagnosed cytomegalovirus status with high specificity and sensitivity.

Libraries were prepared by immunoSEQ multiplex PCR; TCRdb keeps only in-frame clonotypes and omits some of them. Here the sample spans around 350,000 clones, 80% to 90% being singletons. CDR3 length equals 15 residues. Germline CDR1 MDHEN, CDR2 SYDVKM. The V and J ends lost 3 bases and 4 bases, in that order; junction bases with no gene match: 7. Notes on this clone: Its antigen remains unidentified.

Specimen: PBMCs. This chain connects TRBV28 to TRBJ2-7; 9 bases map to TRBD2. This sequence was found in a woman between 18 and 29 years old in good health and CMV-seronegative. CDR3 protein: CASSFGAGGQYEQYF. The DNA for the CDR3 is TGTGCCAGCAGTTTCGGGGCGGGAGGGCAATACGAGCAGTACTTC.